A single sample gave rise to the 10 T cell receptor beta chains below, sequenced in a study of cytotoxic CD8 clonotypes in ibrutinib-treated CLL. Sequencing was performed with immunoSEQ multiplex PCR; in TCRdb, only in-frame clones are kept and a portion is missing. The sample contains hundreds of thousands of clones, about four fifths of which appear only once. This specimen was PBMCs, taken after 12 months of ibrutinib treatment. These receptors were taken from a human donor with chronic lymphocytic leukemia.

V and J are TRBV18 and TRBJ1-1, with D uncertain. This CDR3 is built from 13 residues. V was pared by 3 bases and J by 3 bases, with 8 bases between. The germline CDR1 and CDR2 sequences are KGHSH and LQKENI. DNA of the CDR3: TGTGCCAGCTCACCGGACGGGGACACTGAAGCTTTCTTT. It encodes CASSPDGDTEAFF.

The rearrangement uses TRBV19 and TRBJ1-4; 10 bases agree with TRBD1. CDR3 size: 13 residues. In germline, CDR1 is LNHDA, CDR2 SQIVND (reference sequence). The junction had 1 base not matched to a gene; V was cut back by 7 bases and J by 5 bases. In DNA, the CDR3 is TGTGCCAGTATGGGACAGGGGAATGAAAAACTGTTTTTT. Its protein is CASMGQGNEKLFF.

The chain is built from TRBV2 and TRBJ1-1; maybe TRBD1 (6 bases). Germline loops: CDR1 SNHLY, CDR2 FYNNEI. The V and J ends lost 3 bases and 8 bases respectively, with 19 bases between them. This CDR3 has 15 amino acids. CDR3 amino acids: CASSERQLGAREAFF. CDR3 nucleotides: TGTGCCAGCAGTGAGAGGCAGTTGGGGGCGCGGGAAGCTTTCTTT.

This clone was observed a few times. This chain links TRBV10-3 with TRBJ1-3, with a weak D call TRBD1 (6 bases). CDR3 size: 17 residues. Germline lookup yields CDR1 ENHRY and CDR2 SYGVKD. Trimming shortened V by 0 bases and J by 0 bases, and 12 bases separated the two germline ends. CDR3 protein: CAISESRGQSSGNTIYF. The DNA of the CDR3 is TGTGCCATCAGTGAGTCGAGAGGACAGAGCTCTGGAAACACCATATATTTT.

The table lists this clone with a few counts. This rearrangement joins TRBV27 to TRBJ2-7, with D perhaps matching TRBD1 or TRBD2 (5 bases each). CDR1 is MNHEY and CDR2 is SMNVEV in the germline V gene (reference sequence). Trimming took 3 bases from V and 7 from J, leaving 13 bases between them. This CDR3 contains 13 residues. The DNA of the CDR3 is TGTGCCAGCAGTTTGATGGCAGGGAGTGAGCAGTACTTC. This encodes CASSLMAGSEQYF.

The V and J genes are TRBV5-1 and TRBJ1-6; 7 nucleotides agree with TRBD1. Germline assignment: CDR1 SGHRS and CDR2 YFSETQ. This CDR3 contains 16 residues. The V gene end was trimmed by 4 bases and the J gene end by 7 bases; junction bases not matched to a gene: 11. The CDR3 spells CASSTGQVVGNSPLHF. The CDR3 DNA is TGCGCCAGCAGCACCGGACAGGTAGTCGGAAATTCACCCCTCCACTTT. Combining the CDR3 with reference TRBV5-1 and TRBJ1-6 gives the whole variable domain KAGVTQTPRYLIKTRGQQVTLSCSPISGHRSVSWYQQTPGQGLQFLFEYFSETQRNKGNFPGRFSGRQFSNSRSEMNVSTLELGDSALYLCASSTGQVVGNSPLHFGNGTRLTVT.

The chain joins TRBV4-1 to TRBJ1-1; D unclear. Trimming left V 1 base short and J 6 bases short, with 15 bases between. The CDR3 extends over 15 amino acids. Germline lookup yields CDR1 MGHRA and CDR2 YSYEKL. CDR3 in DNA: TGCGCCAGCAGCCAAGGAATTCAGTTACTCGCTGAAGCTTTCTTT. Its protein product is CASSQGIQLLAEAFF.

The chain recombines TRBV5-3 with TRBJ1-6; D gene ambiguous. TRBV5-3 is an open reading frame, and its role is uncertain. V was cut by 2 bases and J by 0 bases, with 9 bases left in between. The CDR3 is 16 amino acids. The CDR3 DNA reads as TGTGCCAGAAGCTTCCTGAGGAGCTCCTATAATTCACCCCTCCACTTT. Its translation is CARSFLRSSYNSPLHF.

The chain couples TRBV5-1 to TRBJ2-5; D is ambiguous. V lost 0 bases and J 5 bases, leaving 14 bases between the germline ends. CDR1 is SGHRS and CDR2 is YFSETQ in the germline V gene. The CDR3 is made up of 15 amino acids. CDR3 sequence (DNA): TGCGCCAGCAGCTTGGGGCTAGAGGTGGGGGAGACCCAGTACTTC. Its protein is CASSLGLEVGETQYF. The whole variable domain, remainder taken from reference TRBV5-1 and TRBJ2-5, is KAGVTQTPRYLIKTRGQQVTLSCSPISGHRSVSWYQQTPGQGLQFLFEYFSETQRNKGNFPGRFSGRQFSNSRSEMNVSTLELGDSALYLCASSLGLEVGETQYFGPGTRLLVL.

This chain uses TRBV5-1 with TRBJ2-2; the D gene is possibly TRBD2 (6 bases). Germline V gene data show CDR1 as SGHRS and CDR2 as YFSETQ. This CDR3 is 15 amino acids long. Trimming took 2 bases from V and 2 from J, leaving 10 bases between them. Here the CDR3 reads CASSFGGGNTGELFF. The DNA for the CDR3 is TGCGCCAGCAGCTTCGGGGGTGGTAACACCGGGGAGCTGTTTTTT.